These T cell receptor beta chains were read from a single sample in a study of blood T cells in healthy people across ages. TCRdb re-analysed the 5' RACE reads in MiXCR, keeping a single row per CDR3 protein. The sample has about 730,000 distinct CDR3 sequences, more than 40% seen once. Sequenced sample: blood. These receptors all stem from a woman aged 55-69 years in good health. The CDR3 runs from the conserved cysteine through the conserved F or W. D genes are given only for firm matches. The size of a clone is reported for some rows only, either as once, few or many, or as a class for expanded clones.

j_gene	abundance	d_gene	v_gene	CDR3nt	CDR3aa
TRBJ2-1	few	.	TRBV5-1	TGCGCCAGCAGCTTGGCCCCGGGGTCGGGTGAGCAGTTCTTC	CASSLAPGSGEQFF
TRBJ1-2	.	.	TRBV18	TGTGCCAGCTCACCGGCGGGGACCGCTAACTATGGCTACACCTTC	CASSPAGTANYGYTF
TRBJ2-7	.	.	TRBV11-2	TGTGCCAGCAGCTCCCGAATTAGGGAGAGCTCCTACGAGCAGTACTTC	CASSSRIRESSYEQYF
TRBJ1-5	.	.	TRBV6-2/TRBV6-3	TGTGCCAGCAGTTACTCCCGCAGGGGCGATCAGCCCCAGCATTTT	CASSYSRRGDQPQHF
TRBJ1-2	.	TRBD1	TRBV5-6	TGTGCCAGCAGCCGCGACAGGGGGAAGAATGGCTACACCTTC	CASSRDRGKNGYTF
TRBJ1-1	.	.	TRBV7-9	TGTGCCAGCAGCTTAGGAAGTAGCCCCGGAGCTTTCTTT	CASSLGSSPGAFF
TRBJ1-2	.	TRBD1	TRBV7-9	TGTGCCAGCAGCTTCGGACAGGATCTCTATGGCTACACCTTC	CASSFGQDLYGYTF
TRBJ2-1	.	.	TRBV3-1	TGTGCCAGCAGCCAGGTAGTGAACTACAATGAGCAGTTCTTC	CASSQVVNYNEQFF
TRBJ2-7	few	TRBD1	TRBV20-1	TGCAGTGCTTTAAACAGGGGGATGGCCGAGCAGTACTTC	CSALNRGMAEQYF
TRBJ1-1	few	TRBD1	TRBV29-1	TGCAGCGTTGCAGATTTGGCGGGACAGGGGCGAACTGAAGCTTTCTTT	CSVADLAGQGRTEAFF
TRBJ2-5	.	TRBD2	TRBV2	TGTGCCAGCAGTGAACAAGGCGGGGGGAGAGAGACCCAGTACTTC	CASSEQGGGRETQYF
TRBJ2-1	.	.	TRBV24-1	TGTTCCACCAGTGATTTGTCCGATTGGGGGAATGAGCAGTTCTTC	CSTSDLSDWGNEQFF
TRBJ2-7	few	.	TRBV6-2/TRBV6-3	TGTGCCAGCAGTTACTCGAGGCAGGCGCACTACGAGCAGTACTTC	CASSYSRQAHYEQYF
TRBJ2-7	many	.	TRBV5-1	TGCGCCAGCAGCTTGGGTACTCCTAATAACGAGCAGTACTTC	CASSLGTPNNEQYF
TRBJ2-3	.	.	TRBV27	TGTGCCAGCAGCCCGGGGGATGCGCAGTATTTT	CASSPGDAQYF
TRBJ2-5	few	.	TRBV5-1	TGCGCCAGCAGCTCTGGGTTAGGGGAGACCCAGTACTTC	CASSSGLGETQYF
TRBJ1-5	.	TRBD1	TRBV27	TGTGCCAGCAGTATGGGACAGGGTGGTCAGCCCCAGCATTTT	CASSMGQGGQPQHF
TRBJ2-3	few	.	TRBV20-1	TGCAGTGCTAATCAAGGACTCACAGATACGCAGTATTTT	CSANQGLTDTQYF
TRBJ1-5	few	.	TRBV28	TGTGCCAGCATCCTGGGAGGGAGGCAGCCCCAGCATTTT	CASILGGRQPQHF
TRBJ1-5	.	TRBD1	TRBV9	TGTGCCAGCAGCCCGACAGGGCACCCTCAGCCCCAGCATTTT	CASSPTGHPQPQHF
TRBJ2-2	.	TRBD1	TRBV10-3	TGTGCCATCAGTGAGTCGGGACAGGGCCTCTGGAGGACCGGGGAGCTGTTTTTT	CAISESGQGLWRTGELFF
TRBJ2-6	few	.	TRBV5-1	TGCGCCAGCAGCTTGGAAGCCTCTGGGGCCAACGTCCTGACTTTC	CASSLEASGANVLTF
TRBJ1-1	.	.	TRBV12-5	TGTGCTAGTGGGAATAGTTTCACTGAAGCTTTCTTT	CASGNSFTEAFF
TRBJ1-2	.	.	TRBV10-3	TGTGCCATCAGTGAAGGGGGACCGAGTAATGGCTACACCTTC	CAISEGGPSNGYTF
TRBJ1-3	.	.	TRBV7-2	TGTGCCAGCAATCGGGAAGGCTCTGGAAACACCATATATTTT	CASNREGSGNTIYF
TRBJ2-7	few	TRBD2	TRBV6-2/TRBV6-3	TGTGCCAGCAGTTACTCTCCTAGCGGGGGTCCCTACGAGCAGTACTTC	CASSYSPSGGPYEQYF
TRBJ2-3	few	TRBD2	TRBV9	TGTGCCAGCAGCGAACCCCTAACTAGCGCGAGCACAGATACGCAGTATTTT	CASSEPLTSASTDTQYF
TRBJ2-1	few	.	TRBV5-1	TGCGCCAGCAGCTTGAGAATCCCCGGCGGGACAATCGACAATGAGCAGTTCTTC	CASSLRIPGGTIDNEQFF
TRBJ2-3	many	TRBD1	TRBV7-3	TGTGCCAGCAGCGAGGGACAGCCGACAGATACGCAGTATTTT	CASSEGQPTDTQYF
TRBJ1-1	.	.	TRBV4-3	TGCGCCAGCAGCCAGAACGCCGGGGGGGTGGGGACTGAAGCTTTCTTT	CASSQNAGGVGTEAFF
TRBJ2-1	once	TRBD2	TRBV9	TGTGTCAGCAGCGGGGGGGCCGGGTACAATGAGCAGTTCTTC	CVSSGGAGYNEQFF
TRBJ2-2	.	.	TRBV2	TGTGCCAGCACGGGACCCGTAGGTACCGGGGAGCTGTTTTTT	CASTGPVGTGELFF
TRBJ2-7	.	.	TRBV20-1	TGCAGTGCTAGAGATGTTTCGGGGACCTCCTACGAGCAGTACTTC	CSARDVSGTSYEQYF
TRBJ2-3	few	.	TRBV24-1	TGTGCCACCAGTGGGCCATCAGGATCGCAGGCGGCAGATACGCAGTATTTT	CATSGPSGSQAADTQYF
TRBJ1-4	.	.	TRBV18	TGTGCCAGCTCACATCTCCGGGCTAATGAAAAACTGTTTTTT	CASSHLRANEKLFF
TRBJ2-1	.	TRBD2	TRBV7-3	TGTGCCAGCAGCACCGGGACTAGCGAGAGGAATGAGCAGTTCTTC	CASSTGTSERNEQFF
TRBJ1-2	.	.	TRBV5-1	TGCGCCAGCAGCCCCGGGGCCGCAACTAACTATGGCTACATCTTC	CASSPGAATNYGYIF
TRBJ1-2	many	.	TRBV7-6	TGTGCCAGCAGCTTAGCGAGCGGGGGACATATTAACTATGGCTACACCTTC	CASSLASGGHINYGYTF
TRBJ2-7	.	.	TRBV11-2	TGTGCCAGCAGCTTATGGGCAGCTCCTTCCTACGAGCAGTACTTC	CASSLWAAPSYEQYF
TRBJ2-1	few	.	TRBV11-2	TGTGCCAGCAGCTTAGTTGGGTCGGGTCGAGCGGTCGAGCAGTTCTTC	CASSLVGSGRAVEQFF
TRBJ2-7	.	.	TRBV29-1	TGCAGCGTAAGGTCTGATCTTTACGAGCAGTACTTC	CSVRSDLYEQYF
TRBJ2-3	few	TRBD2	TRBV10-3	TGTGCCACATCCCTGACTAGCGGGGGGGCGGTAGGTACAGATACGCAGTATTTT	CATSLTSGGAVGTDTQYF
TRBJ2-5	few	TRBD1	TRBV24-1	TGTGCCACCAGTGATACCCGACAGGGGGCTATCGGGGAGACCCAGTACTTC	CATSDTRQGAIGETQYF
TRBJ2-5	many	.	TRBV7-2	TGTGCCAGCAGCTTAGGGAACCAAGAGACCCAGTACTTC	CASSLGNQETQYF
TRBJ1-5	.	.	TRBV7-8	TGTGCCAGCAGCTTAGGCACAGGTTATCAGCCCCAGCATTTT	CASSLGTGYQPQHF
TRBJ2-5	.	TRBD2	TRBV5-1	TGCGCCAGCAGGCTTCTAGGGGAGGGCCCTTTTCAAGAGACCCAGTACTTC	CASRLLGEGPFQETQYF
TRBJ2-1	.	.	TRBV20-1	TGCAGTGCTAGAGCGGCAAGCTCCTACAATGAGCAGTTCTTC	CSARAASSYNEQFF
TRBJ1-5	.	.	TRBV7-9	TGTGCCTTGCAGGTGTTAAGTAATCAGCCCCAGCATTTT	CALQVLSNQPQHF